A single sample gave rise to the 27 T cell receptor beta chains below, sequenced in a study of T cells in Graves' hyperthyroidism and ophthalmopathy (dated by TCRdb to the late 2010s). Receptor libraries were prepared by multiplex PCR. TCRdb records Illumina HiSeq 2000 as the sequencer. TCR beta CDR3 regions were amplified from RNA transcripts. For the first round of RT-PCR on the TCR CDR3, the HTBI primer set was used together with the Qiagen OneStep RT-PCR kit. TCRdb took the public reads, trimmed them with fastp at Q25, ran MiXCR for clone calling and kept in-frame beta chains. Identical CDR3 proteins give one entry, which carries the most common genes and DNA. In all, the sample holds hundreds of thousands of distinct CDR3 sequences, and around 14% of those were seen once. Jointly, the top ten make up 5.8% of the sample. The sequenced material came from blood. Receptors originate from a woman in her 30s with Graves' hyperthyroidism that later progressed to Graves' ophthalmopathy.

This chain uses TRBV20-1 with TRBJ1-2; no firm D call. Trimming cost V 6 bases and J 2 bases, with 13 bases left between them. This CDR3 contains 13 residues. Germline loops: CDR1 DFQATT, CDR2 SNEGSKA (reference sequence). The CDR3: CSAVDLPNYGYTF. The CDR3 DNA reads TGCAGTGCAGTGGACCTCCCGAACTATGGCTACACCTTC.

This clonotype has only a few counts. Just one base apart from a much larger clone, this may be a read error. The V gene is TRBV28, the J gene TRBJ2-2; D call uncertain. V was shortened by 2 bases and J by 1 base, with 8 bases between the two germline ends. This CDR3 has 15 residues. In germline, CDR1 is MDHEN, CDR2 SYDVKM. Here the CDR3 reads CASSLPRQNTGELFF. CDR3 bases: TGTGCCAGCAGTTTACCCCGCCAGAACACCGGGGAGCTGTTTTTT. Supplemented by reference TRBV28 and TRBJ2-2, the full variable domain reads DVKVTQSSRYLVKRTGEKVFLECVQDMDHENMFWYRQDPGLGLRLIYFSYDVKMKEKGDIPEGYSVSREKKERFSLILESASTNQTSMYLCASSLPRQNTGELFFGEGSRLTVL.

This clonotype was recorded at least ten times. This chain connects TRBV7-6 to TRBJ2-7; D might be TRBD2 (6 bases). The CDR3 is 14 residues long. V lost 2 bases and J lost 7, with 15 bases in between. CDR1 SGHVS and CDR2 FNYEAQ come from the germline V gene. The chain's CDR3 is CASSLQSGEGEQYF. CDR3 DNA sequence: TGTGCCAGCAGCTTACAGTCGGGAGAGGGTGAGCAGTACTTC.

This clonotype was picked up many times. The rearrangement links TRBV19 to TRBJ2-5; 11 bases line up with TRBD1. Germline values: CDR1 LNHDA, CDR2 SQIVND (reference sequence). The CDR3 runs to 16 residues. V lost 5 bases, J lost 5 bases, and 10 bases stayed unmatched. CDR3 DNA sequence: TGTGCCAGTAGTCCAAGGACAGGGGGCGCGGGGGAGACCCAGTACTTC. It yields the protein CASSPRTGGAGETQYF.

The sample holds many counts of this clonotype. The genes are TRBV11-2 and TRBJ2-3; D gene unclear. Germline loops: CDR1 SGHAT, CDR2 FQNNGV. Trimming took off 1 base at V and 3 bases at J, with 11 bases between the two ends. The CDR3 has 15 amino acids. The CDR3 protein is CASSLGQVGTDTQYF. The CDR3 bases are TGTGCCAGCAGCTTAGGGCAAGTCGGGACAGATACGCAGTATTTT.

In its sample, this clonotype was seen many times. This chain joins TRBV3-1 and TRBJ1-2; D is perhaps TRBD1 (5 bases). Trimming stripped 4 bases from V and 8 bases from J, with 17 bases between. Germline V gene lookup returns CDR1 LGHDT and CDR2 YNNKEL (reference sequence). The CDR3 covers 14 residues. This chain's CDR3 is CASSLGTGLRGYTF. The CDR3 coding sequence is TGTGCCAGCAGCCTCGGGACGGGCCTTAGAGGCTACACCTTC.

This clonotype occurred many times. The chain joins TRBV11-3 to TRBJ1-3, with 8 nucleotides matching TRBD1. This CDR3 comprises 17 residues. The V gene end was trimmed by 4 bases and the J gene end by 0 bases; junction bases not matched to a gene: 8. Germline-derived CDR1 and CDR2 are SGHNT and YENEEA. CDR3 DNA: TGTGCCAGCAGCTCTCCGGGACAGGCCGTCTCTGGAAACACCATATATTTT. Its protein is CASSSPGQAVSGNTIYF. Full variable domain (remainder filled in from reference TRBV11-3 and TRBJ1-3): EAGVVQSPRYKIIEKKQPVAFWCNPISGHNTLYWYLQNLGQGPELLIRYENEEAVDDSQLPKDRFSAERLKGVDSTLKIQPAELGDSAVYLCASSSPGQAVSGNTIYFGEGSWLTVV.

As regards this clonotype: A much larger clonotype is one base distant, so this may be a read error. The CDR3: CASSMDGKAFF. The CDR3 nucleotides read TGTGCCAGCAGCATGGACGGTAAAGCTTTCTTT. The rearrangement joins TRBV11-3 to TRBJ1-1; no clear D gene. Trimming shortened V by 5 bases and J by 9 bases, and 10 bases separated the two germline ends. The CDR3 has 11 residues. The V gene's germline CDR1 is SGHNT and CDR2 YENEEA. The variable domain in full, with the rest retrieved from reference TRBV11-3 and TRBJ1-1, is EAGVVQSPRYKIIEKKQPVAFWCNPISGHNTLYWYLQNLGQGPELLIRYENEEAVDDSQLPKDRFSAERLKGVDSTLKIQPAELGDSAVYLCASSMDGKAFFGQGTRLTVV.

There are a few counts of this clonotype. The genes are TRBV7-9 and TRBJ2-1; 9 bases match TRBD2. The CDR3 extends over 16 amino acids. Germline V lookup: CDR1 SEHNR, CDR2 FQNEAQ (reference sequence). Germline trimming cut 1 base from V and 4 bases from J; bases unmatched to any gene: 5. Written as DNA, the CDR3 is TGTGCCAGCAGCTTAGACCTAGCGGGGATTTACAATGAGCAGTTCTTC. This codes for CASSLDLAGIYNEQFF.

This clonotype was detected ten times or more. The chain carries TRBV28 and TRBJ2-2; TRBD1 is a possible D gene (5 bases). CDR3 length: 13 residues. Trimming cost V 6 bases and J 6 bases, with 11 bases left between them. The V gene's germline CDR1 is MDHEN and CDR2 SYDVKM. This CDR3 reads CASRGREAGELFF. The CDR3 coding sequence is TGTGCCAGCAGGGGGCGCGAAGCCGGGGAGCTGTTTTTT.

The V and J genes are TRBV7-9 and TRBJ1-4, with no clear D. This CDR3 region has 16 residues. The V and J ends lost 0 bases and 13 bases respectively, with 21 bases between them. Per germline, CDR1 SEHNR and CDR2 FQNEAQ (reference sequence). The CDR3 sequence is CASSLAVGDARIGLFF. CDR3 bases: TGTGCCAGCAGCTTAGCCGTCGGGGATGCCAGGATTGGACTGTTTTTT.

This clonotype was counted at least ten times. The CDR3 DNA reads as TGTGCCTGGATTAGTAGCGGGGGGAACAATGAGCAGTTCTTC. This sequence encodes CAWISSGGNNEQFF. The genes are TRBV30 and TRBJ2-1; 10 bases fit TRBD2. CDR3 length: 14 amino acids. The germline V gene encodes CDR1 GTSNPN and CDR2 SVGIG (reference sequence). Germline trimming cut 4 bases from V and 5 bases from J; bases unmatched to any gene: 5.

The chain employs TRBV7-2 and TRBJ2-2; no clear D gene. Germline CDR1 is SGHTA and CDR2 is FQGNSA. The V end was cut by 0 bases, the J end by 6 bases, with 14 bases between. This CDR3 comprises 16 residues. CDR3 DNA: TGTGCCAGCAGCTTAGCGCCTGGGTCCACCGCCGGGGAGCTGTTTTTT. It specifies CASSLAPGSTAGELFF. The full variable domain, rest sourced from reference TRBV7-2 and TRBJ2-2, is GAGVSQSPSNKVTEKGKDVELRCDPISGHTALYWYRQSLGQGLEFLIYFQGNSAPDKSGLPSDRFSAERTGGSVSTLTIQRTQQEDSAVYLCASSLAPGSTAGELFFGEGSRLTVL.

The rearrangement joins TRBV2 to TRBJ1-2; D uncertain. V was trimmed by 3 bases and J by 2 bases, leaving 7 bases between them. Germline CDR1 SNHLY, CDR2 FYNNEI. The CDR3 is 13 amino acids. CDR3 in DNA: TGTGCCAGCAGTGACGCATTCAACTATGGCTACACCTTC. Its translation: CASSDAFNYGYTF.

This clonotype was counted at least ten times. The J gene is TRBJ2-7, the V gene TRBV12-5, with 11 bases fitting TRBD1. This CDR3 is built from 15 residues. Germline trimming cut 1 base from V and 6 bases from J; bases unmatched to any gene: 5. Germline V gives CDR1 LGHNT, CDR2 FRNRAP. The CDR3 DNA sequence: TGTGCTAGTGGTTTGGGGACAGGGGGCGCCTCCGAGCAGTACTTC. Amino acids: CASGLGTGGASEQYF.

This clonotype was picked up many times. V usage is TRBV2 and J usage is TRBJ2-2; D may be TRBD1 (6 bases). This CDR3 contains 16 residues. The V end was cut by 6 bases, the J end by 1 base, with 15 bases between. Germline V CDR1 and CDR2: SNHLY, FYNNEI. The CDR3: CASSVTDSKNTGELFF. For the CDR3, the DNA is TGTGCCAGCAGCGTTACGGACAGTAAGAACACCGGGGAGCTGTTTTTT.

The chain recombines TRBV3-1 with TRBJ2-7, with D tentatively TRBD1 (5 bases). V was cut by 1 base and J by 4 bases, with 14 bases left in between. The CDR3 is 15 amino acids. Germline V gene sequence: CDR1 LGHDT, CDR2 YNNKEL (reference sequence). This CDR3 is CASSQALAGNYEQYF. In nucleotides, the CDR3 is TGTGCCAGCAGCCAAGCGTTGGCAGGGAATTACGAGCAGTACTTC.

The chain joins TRBV6-1 to TRBJ2-1; 7 nucleotides match TRBD2. The germline V gene has CDR1 MNHNS and CDR2 SASEGT. After removal of 0 bases from V and 2 bases from J, the junction contained 4 bases not matched to a gene. The CDR3 spans 16 residues. CDR3 sequence reads: CASSEAKAGPYNEQFF. The CDR3 region has the DNA TGTGCCAGCAGTGAAGCGAAAGCGGGGCCCTACAATGAGCAGTTCTTC.

In regard to this clonotype: The conserved phenylalanine or tryptophan is not found at the CDR3 terminus, so this likely reflects a read error. This chain connects TRBV15 to TRBJ2-5; 8 nucleotides agree with TRBD2. Germline trimming cut 8 bases from V and 4 bases from J; bases unmatched to any gene: 12. CDR3 length: 15 amino acids. Germline lookup yields CDR1 LNHNV and CDR2 YYDKDF (reference sequence). CDR3 sequence reads: CATAGGLEFRETQYL. DNA for the CDR3: TGTGCCACCGCCGGGGGACTAGAATTTAGAGAGACCCAGTACCTC.

The rearrangement uses TRBV6-6 and TRBJ1-3; TRBD1 is a possible D gene (5 bases). In germline, CDR1 is MNHNY, CDR2 SVGAGI (reference sequence). The V and J ends lost 0 bases and 0 bases respectively, with 9 bases between them. The CDR3 is 16 residues long. CDR3 protein: CASSYSGEPSGNTIYF. CDR3 DNA sequence: TGTGCCAGCAGTTACTCGGGGGAGCCCTCTGGAAACACCATATATTTT.

This clonotype has at least ten counts. J is TRBJ2-1 and V is TRBV11-1; D possibly corresponds to TRBD2 (5 bases). Germline values: CDR1 SGHAT, CDR2 FQDESV (reference sequence). Trimming cost V 4 bases and J 0 bases, with 16 bases left between them. The CDR3 is 17 amino acids. For the CDR3, the DNA is TGTGCCAGCAGCTCAACCCGTACTAGAAGCTCCTACAATGAGCAGTTCTTC. It encodes CASSSTRTRSSYNEQFF.

This clonotype was recorded at least ten times. The chain couples TRBV18 to TRBJ1-6; no clear D. The CDR3 length is 13 residues. Trimming cost V 1 base and J 8 bases, with 6 bases left between them. In germline, CDR1 is KGHSH, CDR2 LQKENI. This CDR3 reads CASSPQGDSPLHF. The CDR3 coding sequence is TGTGCCAGCTCACCACAGGGAGATTCACCCCTCCACTTT.

This clonotype was seen many times. The chain combines TRBV19 with TRBJ1-2; TRBD1 agrees at 7 bases. From germline, CDR1 is LNHDA and CDR2 SQIVND (reference sequence). Losses at the gene ends were 6 bases for V and 4 bases for J; bases not matched to a gene: 5. The CDR3 extends over 13 amino acids. This CDR3 reads CASRGDSSYGYTF. DNA of the CDR3: TGTGCCAGTAGGGGGGACAGCTCCTATGGCTACACCTTC.

This clonotype was detected a few times. The germline gene is not matched at one end of the junction; a read error may be the cause. The chain joins TRBV10-2 to TRBJ1-2; perhaps TRBD1 as D (6 bases). Per germline, CDR1 WSHSY and CDR2 SAAADI. The CDR3 length is 13 residues. CDR3 bases: TGCGCCAGCACTGAGGGGGTGGACTATGGCTACACCTTC. Protein: CASTEGVDYGYTF.

This clonotype was seen many times. This chain links TRBV20-1 with TRBJ1-2; 7 positions match TRBD1. The V segment lost 2 bases and the J segment 8 bases; nucleotides outside the gene matches: 11. Germline CDR1 reads DFQATT; CDR2 reads SNEGSKA (reference sequence). CDR3 size: 14 residues. The CDR3 is CSARPDRASEGYTF. The CDR3 DNA reads TGCAGTGCTAGACCCGACAGGGCCTCGGAAGGCTACACCTTC.

This clonotype has just one count. Mismatch with germline at one junction end may stem from a read error. The J gene is TRBJ1-6, the V gene TRBV6-5; no definite D call. The CDR3 spans 11 residues. Germline assignment: CDR1 MNHEY and CDR2 SVGAGI. For the CDR3, the DNA is TGTGCCAGCAGTTATAGTTCACCCCTCCACTTT. Its translation is CASSYSSPLHF.

This clonotype was counted a few times. DNA for the CDR3: TGTGCCTGGACTGCCGGAGTAGCCTATGGCTACACCTTC. Residues: CAWTAGVAYGYTF. The chain couples TRBV30 to TRBJ1-2; no definite D call. The V end was cut by 4 bases, the J end by 4 bases, with 13 bases between. Germline CDR1 GTSNPN, CDR2 SVGIG (reference sequence). The CDR3 extends over 13 amino acids.